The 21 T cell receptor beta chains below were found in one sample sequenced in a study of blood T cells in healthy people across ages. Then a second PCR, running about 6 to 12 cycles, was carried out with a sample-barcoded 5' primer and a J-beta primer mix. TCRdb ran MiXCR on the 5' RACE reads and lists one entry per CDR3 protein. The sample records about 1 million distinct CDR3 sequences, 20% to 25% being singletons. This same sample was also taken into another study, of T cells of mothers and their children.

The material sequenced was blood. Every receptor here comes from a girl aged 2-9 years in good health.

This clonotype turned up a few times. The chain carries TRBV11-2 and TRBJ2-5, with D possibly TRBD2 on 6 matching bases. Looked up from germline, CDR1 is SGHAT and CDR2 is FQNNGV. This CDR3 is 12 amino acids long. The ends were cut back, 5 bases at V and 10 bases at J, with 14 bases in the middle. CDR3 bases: TGTGCCAGCAGCCCCGGCTGGCGGGGCCAGTACTTC. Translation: CASSPGWRGQYF.

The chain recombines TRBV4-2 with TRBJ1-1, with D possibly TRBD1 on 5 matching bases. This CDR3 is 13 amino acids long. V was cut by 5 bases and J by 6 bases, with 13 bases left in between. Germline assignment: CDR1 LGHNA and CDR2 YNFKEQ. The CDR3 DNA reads TGTGCCAGCAGCTTAGGGGCAGACTCTGAAGCTTTCTTT. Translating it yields CASSLGADSEAFF.

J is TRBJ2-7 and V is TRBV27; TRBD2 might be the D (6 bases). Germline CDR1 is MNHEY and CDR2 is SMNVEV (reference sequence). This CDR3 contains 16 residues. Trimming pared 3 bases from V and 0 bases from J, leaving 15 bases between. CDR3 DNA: TGTGCCAGCAGTTTGGGGGGAGCGCATTTCTCCTACGAGCAGTACTTC. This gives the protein CASSLGGAHFSYEQYF.

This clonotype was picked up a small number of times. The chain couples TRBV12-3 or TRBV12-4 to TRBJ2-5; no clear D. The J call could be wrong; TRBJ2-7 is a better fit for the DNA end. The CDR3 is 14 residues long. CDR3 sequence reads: CASSFNRRAYEQYF. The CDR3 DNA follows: TGTGCCAGCAGTTTCAACAGAAGGGCCTACGAGCAGTACTTC.

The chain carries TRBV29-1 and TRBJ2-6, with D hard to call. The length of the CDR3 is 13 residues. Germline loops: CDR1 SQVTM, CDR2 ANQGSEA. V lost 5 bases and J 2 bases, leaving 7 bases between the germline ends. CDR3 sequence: CSVLRTGANVLTF. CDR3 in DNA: TGCAGCGTTCTACGGACTGGGGCCAACGTCCTGACTTTC. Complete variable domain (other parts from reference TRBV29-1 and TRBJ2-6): SAVISQKPSRDICQRGTSLTIQCQVDSQVTMMFWYRQQPGQSLTLIATANQGSEATYESGFVIDKFPISRPNLTFSTLTVSNMSPEDSSIYLCSVLRTGANVLTFGAGSRLTVL.

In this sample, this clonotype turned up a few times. As DNA, the CDR3 is TGCAGCGTCTTAGGGCTGGGGAGCTCCTACGAGCAGTACTTC. It translates to CSVLGLGSSYEQYF. V is TRBV29-1 and J is TRBJ2-7; maybe TRBD2 (5 bases). The CDR3 is made up of 14 amino acids. Per germline, CDR1 SQVTM and CDR2 ANQGSEA. The V end lost 6 bases, the J end lost 0 bases, and 15 bases lay between the germline ends.

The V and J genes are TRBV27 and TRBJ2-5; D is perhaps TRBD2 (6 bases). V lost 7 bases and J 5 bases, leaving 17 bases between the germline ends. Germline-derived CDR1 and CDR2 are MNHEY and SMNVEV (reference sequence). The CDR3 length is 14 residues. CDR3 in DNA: TGTGCCAGCATCGGTGGCGGAGGGTTGGAGACCCAGTACTTC. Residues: CASIGGGGLETQYF.

CDR3: CASSPNGLLAKNIQYF. The DNA of the CDR3 is TGTGCCAGCAGTCCCAACGGCTTGCTAGCCAAAAACATTCAGTACTTC. The chain carries TRBV12-3 or TRBV12-4 and TRBJ2-4; D unclear. Deletions cut 5 bases from V and 0 bases from J, with 14 bases between. The CDR3 extends over 16 amino acids.

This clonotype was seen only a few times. In DNA form, the CDR3 reads TGCGCCAGCAGCCAAGATCGGGGGACACCTGACAGCTCTGGAAACACCATATATTTT. Its protein is CASSQDRGTPDSSGNTIYF. The chain uses TRBV4-3 and TRBJ1-3; a possible D gene is TRBD1 (6 bases). CDR3 length equals 19 residues. CDR1 and CDR2 from the germline V gene are LGHNA and YSLEER. V shed 0 bases and J shed 0 bases, with 18 bases lying between them.

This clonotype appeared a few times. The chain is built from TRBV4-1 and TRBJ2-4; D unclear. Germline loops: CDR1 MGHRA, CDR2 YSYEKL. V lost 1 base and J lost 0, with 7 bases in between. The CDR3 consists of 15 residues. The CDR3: CASSQGSVAKNIQYF. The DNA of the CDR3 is TGCGCCAGCAGCCAAGGATCAGTAGCCAAAAACATTCAGTACTTC.

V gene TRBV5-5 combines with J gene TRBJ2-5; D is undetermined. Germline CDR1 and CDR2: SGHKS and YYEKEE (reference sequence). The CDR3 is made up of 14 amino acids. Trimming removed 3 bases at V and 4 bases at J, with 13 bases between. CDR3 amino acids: CASSWNPRRETQYF. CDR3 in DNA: TGTGCCAGCAGCTGGAACCCCCGGAGAGAGACCCAGTACTTC.

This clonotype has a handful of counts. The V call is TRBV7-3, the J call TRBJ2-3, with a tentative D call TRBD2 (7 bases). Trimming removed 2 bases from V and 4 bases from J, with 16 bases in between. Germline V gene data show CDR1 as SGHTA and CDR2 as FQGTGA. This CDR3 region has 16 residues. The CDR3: CASSLGAGALSDTQYF. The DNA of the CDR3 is TGTGCCAGCAGCTTAGGGGCGGGGGCTCTGTCAGATACGCAGTATTTT.

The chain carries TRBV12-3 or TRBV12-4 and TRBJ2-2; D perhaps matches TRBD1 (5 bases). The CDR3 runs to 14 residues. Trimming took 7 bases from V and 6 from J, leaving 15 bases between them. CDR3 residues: CASKRGRVSGELFF. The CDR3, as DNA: TGTGCCAGCAAAAGGGGAAGGGTCTCCGGGGAGCTGTTTTTT.

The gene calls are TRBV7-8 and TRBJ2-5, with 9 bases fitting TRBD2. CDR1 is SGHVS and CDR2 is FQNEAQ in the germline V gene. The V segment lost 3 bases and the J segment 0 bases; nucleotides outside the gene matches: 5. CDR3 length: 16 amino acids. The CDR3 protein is CASSFYSGGDQETQYF. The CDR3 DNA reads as TGTGCCAGCAGCTTTTATAGCGGGGGCGACCAAGAGACCCAGTACTTC.

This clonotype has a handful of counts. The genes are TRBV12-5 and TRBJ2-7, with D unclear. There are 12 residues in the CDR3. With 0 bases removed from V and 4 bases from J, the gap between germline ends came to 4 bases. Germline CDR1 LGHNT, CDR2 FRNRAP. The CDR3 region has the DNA TGTGCTAGTGGTTTGGTAGGTTACGAGCAGTACTTC. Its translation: CASGLVGYEQYF.

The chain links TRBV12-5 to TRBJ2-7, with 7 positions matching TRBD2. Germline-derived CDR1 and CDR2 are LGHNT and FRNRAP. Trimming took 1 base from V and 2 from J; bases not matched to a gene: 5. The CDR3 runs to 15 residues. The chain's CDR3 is CASGLEPGGPYEQYF. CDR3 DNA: TGTGCTAGTGGTTTGGAGCCGGGGGGACCCTACGAGCAGTACTTC. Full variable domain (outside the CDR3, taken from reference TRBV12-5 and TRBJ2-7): DARVTQTPRHKVTEMGQEVTMRCQPILGHNTVFWYRQTMMQGLELLAYFRNRAPLDDSGMPKDRFSAEMPDATLATLKIQPSEPRDSAVYFCASGLEPGGPYEQYFGPGTRLTVT.

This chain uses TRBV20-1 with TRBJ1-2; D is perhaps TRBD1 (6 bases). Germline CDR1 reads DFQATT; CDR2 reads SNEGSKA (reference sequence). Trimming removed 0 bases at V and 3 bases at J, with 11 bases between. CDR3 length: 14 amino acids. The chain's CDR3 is CSARDSGQYYGYTF. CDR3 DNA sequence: TGCAGTGCTAGAGATTCTGGACAGTACTATGGCTACACCTTC.

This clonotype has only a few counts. CDR3: CSVVRSTEAFF. DNA of the CDR3: TGCAGCGTTGTGCGAAGCACTGAAGCTTTCTTT. This chain links TRBV29-1 with TRBJ1-1; D is uncertain. V was shortened by 4 bases and J by 4 bases, with 7 bases between the two germline ends. Germline CDR1 reads SQVTM; CDR2 reads ANQGSEA. CDR3 length equals 11 residues.

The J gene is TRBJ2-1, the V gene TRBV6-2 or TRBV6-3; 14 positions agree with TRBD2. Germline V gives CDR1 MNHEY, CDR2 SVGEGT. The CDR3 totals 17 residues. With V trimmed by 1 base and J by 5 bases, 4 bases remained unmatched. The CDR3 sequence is CASSYWTSGGTHNEQFF. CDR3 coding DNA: TGTGCCAGCAGTTACTGGACTAGCGGGGGGACCCACAATGAGCAGTTCTTC.

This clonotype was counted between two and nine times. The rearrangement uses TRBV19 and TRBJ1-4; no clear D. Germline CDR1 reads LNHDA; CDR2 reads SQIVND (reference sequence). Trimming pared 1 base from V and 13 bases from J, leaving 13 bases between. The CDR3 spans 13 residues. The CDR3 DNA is TGTGCCAGTAGTATAGTTTTATTGAAGAGACTGTTTTTT. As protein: CASSIVLLKRLFF.

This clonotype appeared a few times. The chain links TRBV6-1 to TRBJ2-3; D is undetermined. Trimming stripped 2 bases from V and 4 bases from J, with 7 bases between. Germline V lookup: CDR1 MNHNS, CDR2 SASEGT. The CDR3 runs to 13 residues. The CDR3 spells CASSESLPDTQYF. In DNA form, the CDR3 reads TGTGCCAGCAGTGAAAGTTTGCCAGATACGCAGTATTTT.